Sequencing of this T cell receptor (beta chain) was carried out in a study of breast tumors, draining lymph nodes, adjacent tissues. Breast cancer patients provided tissue from their axillary draining lymph nodes. This clonotype was observed at least ten times. TCRdb recomputed calls from the multiplex PCR reads with MiXCR, one row per CDR3 protein. The sample yields about 100,000 distinct CDR3 sequences, around 21% seen once. Trimming took off 5 bases at V and 7 bases at J, with 14 bases between the two ends. This CDR3 region has 14 residues. CDR1 is MNHEY and CDR2 is SMNVEV in the germline V gene (reference sequence).

V is TRBV27 and J is TRBJ2-2; D may correspond to TRBD1 or TRBD2 (5 bases each). The specimen sequenced was axillary lymph node tissue. The TCR sequence derives from a female donor with breast cancer. Some clones in this sample may be carry-over from other donors' samples. CDR3 in DNA: TGTGCCAGCAGTATCGGGACCTTGAGCGGGGAGCTGTTTTTT. Translation: CASSIGTLSGELFF.